A single TCR beta chain is shown here with its context. The protocol was immunoSEQ multiplex PCR, while the TCRdb copy is restricted to in-frame clones and leaves out a portion. This sample has some 120,000 clones, with approximately 85% found just once. This record belongs to a study of T cell responses to AZD1222 COVID-19 vaccine. The V and J ends lost 4 bases and 1 base, in that order; junction bases with no gene match: 5. The CDR3 spans 14 residues. CDR1 SQVTM and CDR2 ANQGSEA come from the germline V gene. This TCR was sampled from an adult in good health. J is TRBJ1-1 and V is TRBV29-1; 8 bases map to TRBD1. Sequencing used peripheral blood, obtained on day 0 of MenACWY control vaccination. The chain's CDR3 is CSVVPGGKNTEAFF. CDR3 nucleotide sequence: TGCAGCGTTGTGCCAGGGGGCAAGAACACTGAAGCTTTCTTT.